This T cell receptor beta chain was observed in a study of cytomegalovirus exposure and HLA in healthy donors. This clone has a single count. The germline V gene encodes CDR1 SEHNR and CDR2 FQNEAQ (reference sequence). CDR3 length equals 16 residues. Trimming cost V 4 bases and J 0 bases, with 13 bases left between them. PCR amplification relied on 60 Vbeta primers (plus 13 Jbeta primers). Generated by immunoSEQ multiplex PCR, the TCRdb table keeps only in-frame clones and is missing some. The profile shows 200,000 or so clones, about 81% of them singletons. Sequenced sample: PBMCs. The chain links TRBV7-9 to TRBJ1-3; D is unclear. The TCR was taken from a woman aged 18-35 years in good health and CMV-seropositive. The CDR3 coding sequence is TGTGCCAGCAGCTCCTCGAGAGGCCGCTCTGGAAACACCATATATTTT. Its translation is CASSSSRGRSGNTIYF.